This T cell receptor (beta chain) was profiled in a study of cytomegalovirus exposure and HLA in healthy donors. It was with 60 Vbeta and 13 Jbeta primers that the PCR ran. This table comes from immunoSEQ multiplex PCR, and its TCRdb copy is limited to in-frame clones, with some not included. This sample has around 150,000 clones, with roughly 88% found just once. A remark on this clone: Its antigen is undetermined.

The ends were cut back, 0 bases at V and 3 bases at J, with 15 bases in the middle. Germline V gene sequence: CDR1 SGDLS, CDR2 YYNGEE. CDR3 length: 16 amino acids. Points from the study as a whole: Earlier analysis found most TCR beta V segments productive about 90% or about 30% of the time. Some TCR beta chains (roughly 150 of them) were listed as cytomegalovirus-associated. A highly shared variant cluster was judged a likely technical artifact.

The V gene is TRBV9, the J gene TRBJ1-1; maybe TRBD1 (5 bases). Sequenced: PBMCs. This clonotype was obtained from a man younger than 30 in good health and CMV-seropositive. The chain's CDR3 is CASSVEPGAGDTEAFF. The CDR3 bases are TGTGCCAGCAGCGTAGAACCTGGGGCGGGGGACACTGAAGCTTTCTTT.